This T cell receptor (beta chain) was documented in a study of OX40 agonist ivuxolimab in advanced cancers. Study as a whole: In this trial design, patients received ivuxolimab intravenously at 0.01 to 10 mg/kg every 2 weeks. Having had anti-PD-1, anti-PD-L1 or anti-CTLA-4 therapy before was allowed, and about 42% had some.

The repertoire was sequenced with immunoSEQ multiplex PCR; TCRdb's copy has only in-frame clones and lacks some. The table shows roughly 15,000 clones, with around 86% occurring only once. This clone qualifies as medium-sized. Its specificity is not known. In the same sample, other DNA sequences code for this CDR3. Germline CDR1 and CDR2: SGHVS and FQNEAQ. The CDR3 length is 14 residues. The V and J ends lost 5 bases and 5 bases respectively, with 15 bases between them. Study-wide results and limits: In CD8+ T cells, expanded clones were on average more numerous than in CD4+.

The source material was CD4+ or CD8+ T cells sorted from blood, sampled in a trial of the OX40 agonist ivuxolimab. This TCR was recovered from an adult with an advanced solid tumor such as melanoma, head and neck, liver or kidney cancer. J is TRBJ1-2 and V is TRBV7-8; D possibly corresponds to TRBD1 (6 bases). The CDR3 region is CASSPGGPGYGYTF. The CDR3 DNA is TGTGCCAGCAGCCCCGGGGGGCCGGGGTATGGCTACACCTTC.